The T cell receptor (beta chain) described here comes from a study of blood T cell repertoires in COVID-19. Study-level background: From the United States, Italy and Spain came samples of acute and convalescent COVID-19.

In the authors' workflow: Estimated nucleated cell counts came from reference gene primer amplification. Data came from immunoSEQ multiplex PCR; TCRdb stores just in-frame clones and leaves some out. From that table come the V and J calls and clone size; the DNA was used to work out D and trimming. This sample has 280,000 or so clones, with around 89% found just once. Material for sequencing was peripheral blood. The clonotype was recovered from a woman in her twenties or thirties who had recovered from COVID-19.

CDR3 in amino acids: CASQTANTEAFF. Here the CDR3 DNA reads TGTGCCAGCCAAACTGCGAACACTGAAGCTTTCTTT. The V call is TRBV6-6, the J call TRBJ1-1; unclear D gene. Germline-derived CDR1 and CDR2 are MNHNY and SVGAGI (reference sequence). There are 12 residues in the CDR3. Trimming pared 8 bases from V and 1 base from J, leaving 8 bases between.